This T cell receptor beta chain was sequenced in a study of Ad26.COV2.S vaccination and SARS-CoV-2 variants (TCRdb year 2021). Background for the entire study: Vaccine-arm donors were drawn from COV1001, a multicentre, randomized, double-blind, placebo-controlled phase I-IIa trial of Ad26.COV2.S in healthy adults. Participants in the trial were split at random into five groups of five each, receiving low-dose or high-dose Ad26.COV2.S once or twice, or else placebo on both occasions. Dosing of Ad26.COV2.S was intramuscular, at either 5x10^10 or 1x10^11 viral particles, delivered as one shot or as two shots spaced 56 days apart. Investigators remained blinded to trial group allocation during experiments and outcome assessment. The TCR-sequenced set comprised approximately 32 samples: about 19 Ad26.COV2.S vaccine recipients, 5 placebo recipients and 8 SARS-CoV-2 convalescent individuals. TCRbeta repertoire sequencing served as the tool for gauging how specific and how broad the SARS-CoV-2-reactive T cell receptors were following Ad26.COV2.S vaccination.

In the case of this clone: What antigen it recognizes has not been identified. It has no much larger one-base neighbor in the sample; base qualities were not kept.

This sample's treatment or condition label indicates: roughly 20 received Ad26.COV2.S at low or high dose, single or two shots; 5 received placebo; per-sample allocation not given. Repertoires of vaccine and placebo recipients were sequenced from samples collected on day 63 after the first injection. Between 29 July and 7 August 2020, Cohort 1b enrolled approximately 26 adults aged 18-55 years at one site in Boston, USA. Ad26.COV2.S consisted of a replication-incompetent adenovirus type 26 vector by which a prefusion-stabilized SARS-CoV-2 spike protein from the original Wuhan strain was expressed. The immunoSEQ Assay was used to sequence TCRbeta CDR3 regions. After extraction, genomic DNA underwent amplification by bias-controlled multiplex PCR, followed by high-throughput sequencing. The original methods were these. Collapsing and filtering of sequences were performed to quantify the absolute abundance of each unique TCRbeta CDR3 region. T cell fraction was estimated by normalizing TCRbeta template counts to usable DNA, with usable DNA measured through amplification of reference genes found in all nucleated cells. Repertoire TCRs were annotated as SARS-CoV-2-specific by exact matching of V gene, CDR3 amino acid sequence and J gene to a known reactive TCR set. The reference SARS-CoV-2 TCR set came from MIRA and was filtered for enrichment in COVID-19-positive ImmuneCODE repertoires, removing public or cross-reactive TCRs. Based on the MIRA antigens, annotated TCRs were further analysed at the level of specific ORF or position within ORF. Depth was the summed frequency of annotated unique rearrangements, while breadth was defined as annotated unique rearrangements over total unique productive rearrangements. Two-sided Wilcoxon rank-sum tests were used to compare TCR breadth between groups. In its TCRdb copy, this immuneACCESS table keeps in-frame sequences only and misses some clones. Where compared with another copy, unresolved V genes explain less than half of these, and the others have no known cause. That table gives V, J and clone size, and the DNA gave D and trimming. The sample table contains around 300,000 clones; only one count was recorded for less than 90% of them. In total, the top ten clones hold approximately 12% of the sample.

CDR1 and CDR2, looked up from the germline V gene (reference sequence), are MNHEY and SMNVEV. The CDR3 runs 15 residues from the cysteine to the phenylalanine. Only the CDR3 region is kept as DNA, spanning 45 bases read in frame from base 1. The germline V end is reduced by 3 bases and the J end by 9 bases; junction bases left unmatched: 9. Points the paper makes about the study in general: According to the authors, total T cell responses may have been underestimated by the TCR breadth and depth analyses. After vaccination, substantial breadth of spike-specific CD8+ and CD4+ T cell responses was reported. The study was not powered for comparison of responses between vaccine doses or regimens. Vaccine and placebo recipients had comparable non-spike TCR breadth, which fits with the vaccine containing only spike. Compared with placebo recipients, Ad26.COV2.S recipients showed higher spike-specific TCR breadth (P = 0.0014).

This TCR was recovered from a person aged 18-65 years who received the Ad26.COV2.S COVID-19 vaccine or a placebo. This specimen was peripheral blood, taken in a trial of Ad26.COV2.S vaccine versus placebo. This sequence uses TRBV27 and TRBJ2-3, with TRBD2 matching 10 junction bases. In nucleotides, the sequence is TGTGCCAGCAGTTTGCCGGGACTAGCGTCGCACACGCAGTATTTT. Protein translation: CASSLPGLASHTQYF.